Here is one T cell receptor (beta chain) with its context. The donors, healthy adults who were HIV-negative, had experienced no recent acute infections or vaccinations. The CDR3 covers 14 residues. Trimming removed 8 bases from V and 0 bases from J, with 14 bases in between. The germline gives CDR1 GTSNPN, CDR2 SVGIG (reference sequence). The data belong to a study of shared clonotypes between healthy human individuals. Overall study context: Two women and a few men aged 18 to 49 served as donors.

The authors sequenced unsorted PBMC DNA on ten immunoSEQ deep assay plates. Assay: immunoSEQ multiplex PCR; the TCRdb copy retains only in-frame clones and omits some. This sample carries around 450,000 clones, around 75% of them seen once, and the ten largest clones take approximately 13%. This sequence was found in a woman between 35 and 50 years old in good health. Some clones in this sample may be carry-over from other donors' samples. The sequencing sample was made of PBMCs. The V and J genes are TRBV30 and TRBJ1-5; a possible D gene is TRBD1 (5 bases). In DNA form, the CDR3 reads TGTGCCGGATCGACAGCGTATAGCAATCAGCCCCAGCATTTT. This gives the protein CAGSTAYSNQPQHF.